This T cell receptor beta chain was profiled in a study of blood T cell repertoires in COVID-19. The assay was immunoSEQ multiplex PCR, and TCRdb's table has in-frame clones only and misses some. Among about 130,000 clones listed, 60% to 80% were seen once. Per germline, CDR1 LNHDA and CDR2 SQIVND (reference sequence). The germline V and J ends were trimmed by 7 bases and 5 bases, with 17 bases remaining between them. CDR3 size: 14 residues. The TCR originated in a man between 60 and 75 years old who had recovered from COVID-19. The chain combines TRBV19 with TRBJ1-2; D gene unclear. Sequenced sample: peripheral blood. As DNA, the CDR3 is TGTGCCAGTACCTTAAGCGCCGACGGGTATGGCTACACCTTC. This encodes CASTLSADGYGYTF.